This entry is about one T cell receptor (beta chain). No cognate antigen has been identified for it. No much larger clone is present one base from it, and per-base qualities are unavailable. Genomic DNA was used for TRB sequencing, which was performed with the immunoSEQ assay at survey resolution or with the hsTCRB kit. In the original analysis: The immunoSEQ software was used for initial read processing, and the LymphoSeq R package was used for repertoire analyses. Clonality was computed as 1 minus normalized Shannon entropy; Gini coefficient was also calculated for each TRB dataset. To infer phenotypes in unsorted samples, TRB sequences from sorted subsets of the recipient or donor were mapped onto the unsorted samples of the same recipient. The clones in this table, taken by TCRdb from immuneACCESS, are in-frame only. Not every clone is retained; where verified, under half of the shortfall comes from an unresolved V gene, and the cause of the rest is unknown. V and J calls and clone size are given by that table; D and trimming were obtained from the DNA. The sample table contains around 21,000 clones; only one count was recorded for about 90% of them. The ten largest clones take up about 7% of the sample.

This specimen's treatment or condition label, interpreted: high-dose cyclophosphamide on days +3 and +4 as single-agent GVHD prophylaxis. Patients in the PTCy group got busulfan and fludarabine conditioning, a marrow graft from a related or unrelated donor, and cyclophosphamide on days +3 and +4. The PTCy-treated patients were drawn from a prospective, multi-institutional clinical trial. Peripheral blood and bone marrow mononuclear cells were isolated by Ficoll-Hypaque density centrifugation and cryopreserved. This specimen belongs to a study of T cells after posttransplantation cyclophosphamide (dated by TCRdb to 2015 to 2016). Notes on the research overall: T cell repertoire reconstitution was tracked by TRB sequencing after myeloablative bone marrow transplantation in which posttransplantation cyclophosphamide was used as GVHD prophylaxis. Samples from roughly 32 PTCy-treated patients, along with samples from roughly 15 of their related bone marrow donors, underwent antigen receptor sequencing. TRB sequencing was performed on blood from all 35 or so PTCy patients with 1-year posttransplant specimens. TRB sequencing was also done on up to roughly 3 additional blood samples from 2 to 5.2 years after transplant in 3 patients, and on pretransplant blood from 4 patients. Because TRA and TRB clonality correlated tightly in some ten samples, later TCR analyses were limited to TRB. Public TRB sequences were checked against a database of over 3,600 sequences associated with responses to pathogens, tumor antigens, self-antigens and alloantigens. The investigation overall reported the following: Donor-recipient similarity was low at 1-2 months but rose over the first year, and later blood repertoires were often dominated by donor CD8+ memory clones. The TRB repertoires of T cells infiltrating skin or GI tract showed only limited overlap with the TRB repertoires of T cells in blood. Across 40 to 55 patients, TRB clonality was highly associated with recipient CMV seropositivity and CMV reactivation, and PTCy diversity was similar to diversity in CNI/methotrexate controls.

The CDR3 runs 12 residues from the cysteine to the phenylalanine. The DNA shown is the 36-base CDR3, in frame from base 1. The germline V gene specifies SQVTM as CDR1 and ANQGSEA as CDR2. V is pared back by 6 bases and J by 2 bases, with 10 bases lying between the germline termini. This TCR was recovered from a female patient aged 40-50 years who received an allogeneic stem cell transplant from a related donor, was CMV-positive, and had no GVHD. Some T cells may be donor cells from the graft after a transplant. This material consisted of PBMCs, taken after allogeneic stem cell transplant with posttransplant cyclophosphamide. The receptor chain draws on TRBV29-1 and TRBJ2-5, and the D gene may be TRBD1, 5 bases matching. The CDR3 protein sequence reads: CSVGRAQETQYF. The DNA sequence follows: TGCAGCGTGGGCAGGGCTCAAGAGACCCAGTACTTC. Extended through the reference TRBV29-1 and TRBJ2-5 proteins, this CDR3 yields the full variable domain: SAVISQKPSRDICQRGTSLTIQCQVDSQVTMMFWYRQQPGQSLTLIATANQGSEATYESGFVIDKFPISRPNLTFSTLTVSNMSPEDSSIYLCSVGRAQETQYFGPGTRLLVL.